A single sample is the source of the 25 T cell receptor beta chains below, sequenced in a study of T-cell memory formation after mild COVID-19. TCRdb passed the 5' RACE reads through MiXCR, listing each CDR3 protein once. The sample yields about 340,000 distinct CDR3 sequences, 13% seen once. The sequenced material came from PBMCs or a T cell subset sorted from them (not recorded which). Every receptor here comes from a man younger than 35 who had mild COVID-19 (a few samples of this study predate the infection). Cell type and time point are not known.

This clonotype showed up many times. The chain uses TRBV4-1 and TRBJ2-3; D ambiguous. The CDR3 is made up of 12 amino acids. Trimming left V 0 bases short and J 5 bases short, with 3 bases between. The germline CDR1 and CDR2 sequences are MGHRA and YSYEKL. The CDR3 sequence: CASSQERDTQYF. The CDR3, as DNA: TGCGCCAGCAGCCAAGAGAGAGATACGCAGTATTTT.

This clonotype was seen repeatedly, ten times or more. This chain's CDR3 is CSARGGGAKNIQYF. In nucleotides, the CDR3 is TGCAGCGCCAGGGGCGGGGGGGCCAAAAACATTCAGTACTTC. The V and J genes are TRBV29-1 and TRBJ2-4; 8 bases agree with TRBD2. Germline loops: CDR1 SQVTM, CDR2 ANQGSEA. This CDR3 is built from 14 residues. The ends lost 7 bases at V and 1 base at J; junction bases unmatched: 6.

This clonotype showed up just a few times. The genes are TRBV7-8 and TRBJ1-1; D call uncertain. This CDR3 has 14 residues. Between the trimmed V and J ends, which lost 2 bases and 4 bases, there was a span of 11 bases. CDR1 is SGHVS and CDR2 is FQNEAQ in the germline V gene. CDR3 loop: CASSLIRVGTEAFF. In nucleotides, the CDR3 is TGTGCCAGCAGCTTAATCCGGGTGGGCACTGAAGCTTTCTTT.

The V and J genes are TRBV5-6 and TRBJ1-1; TRBD1 aligns across 9 bases. The CDR3 totals 17 residues. Germline CDR1 is SGHDT and CDR2 is YYEEEE. V was clipped by 3 bases and J by 0 bases; unmatched bases: 9. The CDR3 reads CASSSAGQGRMNTEAFF. The DNA of the CDR3 is TGTGCCAGCAGCTCGGCCGGACAGGGGAGGATGAACACTGAAGCTTTCTTT. The entire variable domain, with the rest obtained from reference TRBV5-6 and TRBJ1-1, is as follows: DAGVTQSPTHLIKTRGQQVTLRCSPKSGHDTVSWYQQALGQGPQFIFQYYEEEERQRGNFPDRFSGHQFPNYSSELNVNALLLGDSALYLCASSSAGQGRMNTEAFFGQGTRLTVV.

The rearrangement links TRBV29-1 to TRBJ1-4; D might be TRBD1 (6 bases). The CDR3 sequence is 13 residues long. Germline V gene lookup returns CDR1 SQVTM and CDR2 ANQGSEA. V dropped 5 bases and J dropped 6 bases, with 13 bases sitting between them. The CDR3: CSVQQGGDEKLFF. In DNA form, the CDR3 reads TGCAGCGTTCAACAGGGAGGGGATGAAAAACTGTTTTTT.

This clonotype was recorded at least ten times. The CDR3 DNA follows: TGTGCCAGCAGCCCCTCTCCGGGACAGGGGGGATACAATGAGCAGTTCTTC. Translating it yields CASSPSPGQGGYNEQFF. The chain combines TRBV7-6 with TRBJ2-1, with 11 bases identical to TRBD1. Trimming cost V 5 bases and J 4 bases; bases outside gene matches: 10. Germline CDR1 reads SGHVS; CDR2 reads FNYEAQ. CDR3 length: 17 amino acids. The variable domain in full, completed from reference TRBV7-6 and TRBJ2-1, reads GAGVSQSPRYKVTKRGQDVALRCDPISGHVSLYWYRQALGQGPEFLTYFNYEAQQDKSGLPNDRFSAERPEGSISTLTIQRTEQRDSAMYRCASSPSPGQGGYNEQFFGPGTRLTVL.

This clonotype came up a few times. This sequence joins TRBV24-1 and TRBJ2-3; the match to TRBD1 covers 8 bases. The CDR3 sequence is 16 residues long. Germline values: CDR1 KGHDR, CDR2 SFDVKD. V was pared by 3 bases and J by 8 bases, with 12 bases of the junction left unmatched. The DNA for the CDR3 is TGTGCCACCAGTGATCCGAGGGCAGGGGGCATTGGTACGCAGTATTTT. This codes for CATSDPRAGGIGTQYF.

This chain joins TRBV12-3 or TRBV12-4 and TRBJ2-5, with a tentative D call TRBD1 (5 bases). Trimming removed 3 bases from V and 1 base from J, with 12 bases in between. The CDR3 totals 15 residues. The CDR3 DNA reads TGTGCCAGCAGTTTTTATCAGGGAAGCCAAGAGACCCAGTACTTC. It translates to CASSFYQGSQETQYF.

This clonotype was seen many times. This chain uses TRBV4-3 with TRBJ2-3, with 10 bases fitting TRBD1. Trimming at V came to 4 bases and at J to 3 bases, leaving 4 bases not matched to a gene. This CDR3 is 15 amino acids long. Germline V gene lookup returns CDR1 LGHNA and CDR2 YSLEER. CDR3 nucleotides: TGCGCCAGCAGCCTCGGGACAGGGGAGACAGATACGCAGTATTTT. Translation: CASSLGTGETDTQYF.

This sequence joins TRBV5-1 and TRBJ2-1; 7 positions agree with TRBD2. Germline CDR1 is SGHRS and CDR2 is YFSETQ. This CDR3 has 15 amino acids. The ends lost 0 bases at V and 6 bases at J; junction bases unmatched: 6. CDR3 coding DNA: TGCGCCAGCAGCTTGGGGAACCGCGGGAGCAATGAGCAGTTCTTC. Translating it yields CASSLGNRGSNEQFF. Full variable domain (rest looked up from reference TRBV5-1 and TRBJ2-1): KAGVTQTPRYLIKTRGQQVTLSCSPISGHRSVSWYQQTPGQGLQFLFEYFSETQRNKGNFPGRFSGRQFSNSRSEMNVSTLELGDSALYLCASSLGNRGSNEQFFGPGTRLTVL.

The rearrangement links TRBV6-2 or TRBV6-3 to TRBJ2-7; TRBD1 matches at 8 bases. Germline assignment: CDR1 MNHEY and CDR2 SVGEGT. The CDR3 covers 11 residues. V shed 8 bases, J shed 6 bases, and the junction held 3 bases outside the gene matches. CDR3 residues: CASSTGGEQYV. CDR3 in DNA: TGTGCCAGCTCCACAGGGGGCGAGCAGTACGTC.

V and J are TRBV11-2 and TRBJ2-5; 7 bases match TRBD2. The length of the CDR3 is 13 residues. Germline CDR1 SGHAT, CDR2 FQNNGV. Trimming removed 6 bases from V and 7 bases from J; junction bases left unmatched: 8. The CDR3 loop reads CASRGARGWTQYF. Here the CDR3 DNA reads TGTGCCAGCAGAGGAGCGCGGGGGTGGACCCAGTACTTC.

This clonotype appeared a few times. J is TRBJ2-1 and V is TRBV4-3; possibly TRBD1 or TRBD2 for D (5 bases each). Germline V CDR1 and CDR2: LGHNA, YSLEER. The CDR3 extends over 19 amino acids. Trimming removed 0 bases from V and 9 bases from J, with 27 bases in between. The CDR3 DNA is TGCGCCAGCAGCCAAGAGGTACCTCGAATTAGGGCTTCTGGGGGTGAGCAGTTCTTC. Protein product: CASSQEVPRIRASGGEQFF.

The chain combines TRBV2 with TRBJ1-1; 8 bases map to TRBD1. V dropped 4 bases and J dropped 1; count of bases not matched to a gene: 5. The CDR3 extends over 15 amino acids. Germline-derived CDR1 and CDR2 are SNHLY and FYNNEI. DNA for the CDR3: TGTGCCAGCAGTGGGGCAGGGGGCCCGAACACTGAAGCTTTCTTT. Translated, it gives CASSGAGGPNTEAFF.

The J gene is TRBJ1-1, the V gene TRBV7-9; D gene uncertain. The CDR3 contains 14 residues. Germline values: CDR1 SEHNR, CDR2 FQNEAQ (reference sequence). V lost 3 bases, J lost 2 bases, and 10 bases lay in between. This CDR3 is CASSFGGTNTEAFF. CDR3 nucleotides: TGTGCCAGCAGCTTTGGTGGAACCAACACTGAAGCTTTCTTT.

This clonotype appeared a few times. The chain uses TRBV18 and TRBJ2-7; 9 bases are shared with TRBD1. V gave up 2 bases and J gave up 1 base; unmatched junction bases: 3. CDR1 is KGHSH, CDR2 LQKENI, per germline. This CDR3 has 15 residues. For the CDR3, the DNA is TGTGCCAGCTCACCATGGGACAGGGTATCCTACGAGCAGTACTTC. This translates into CASSPWDRVSYEQYF.

The chain recombines TRBV16 with TRBJ1-3; tentative D call: TRBD1 (6 bases). Looked up from germline, CDR1 is KGHSY and CDR2 is FQNENV. V was shortened by 0 bases and J by 2 bases, with 11 bases between the two germline ends. The CDR3 length is 16 residues. The CDR3 spells CASSQSRGLPGNTIYF. Written as DNA, the CDR3 is TGTGCCAGCAGCCAATCCCGGGGGCTCCCTGGAAACACCATATATTTT.

The V call is TRBV7-3, the J call TRBJ2-3; possibly TRBD2 for D (6 bases). CDR3 size: 17 residues. The V end was cut by 1 base, the J end by 5 bases, with 19 bases between. Germline V gene data show CDR1 as SGHTA and CDR2 as FQGTGA. Here the CDR3 reads CASSLNRPGLPRDTQYF. The CDR3 bases are TGTGCCAGCAGCTTAAATCGCCCGGGACTTCCCCGAGATACGCAGTATTTT.

This clonotype was picked up a small number of times. The chain joins TRBV6-2 or TRBV6-3 to TRBJ2-2, with D perhaps TRBD2 (5 bases). This CDR3 has 11 residues. V lost 7 bases to trimming and J lost 6 bases, with 6 bases between them. The V gene's germline CDR1 is MNHEY and CDR2 SVGEGT. This CDR3 reads CASMGAGELFF. CDR3 DNA sequence: TGTGCCAGCATGGGAGCCGGGGAGCTGTTTTTT.

This clonotype turned up a few times. This sequence joins TRBV5-1 and TRBJ1-6; D unresolved. Trimming left V 4 bases short and J 9 bases short, with 17 bases between. Per germline, CDR1 SGHRS and CDR2 YFSETQ. CDR3 length equals 15 residues. As DNA, the CDR3 is TGCGCCAGCAGCACGGGCGATCCCAGAGGTTCACCCCTCCACTTT. Protein product: CASSTGDPRGSPLHF.

On this clonotype: Its ends do not fully match the called genes, so a read error is possible. The chain joins TRBV3-1 to TRBJ1-2, with D unclear. Germline V lookup: CDR1 LGHDT, CDR2 YNNKEL (reference sequence). The length of the CDR3 is 13 residues. CDR3 residues: CASSQDRGYDYTF. The CDR3 DNA reads TGTGCCAGCAGCCAAGATAGAGGGTATGACTACACCTTC.

This clonotype was detected a few times. This chain connects TRBV3-1 to TRBJ2-3, with 10 bases identical to TRBD2. CDR3 length: 16 residues. Losses at the gene ends were 0 bases for V and 4 bases for J; bases not matched to a gene: 4. Germline CDR1 reads LGHDT; CDR2 reads YNNKEL (reference sequence). The CDR3 DNA is TGTGCCAGCAGCCAAGAATCTAGCGGGGGCCCAGATACGCAGTATTTT. Translating it yields CASSQESSGGPDTQYF.

This clonotype was found many times. The rearrangement links TRBV15 to TRBJ2-7; D ambiguous. Germline assignment: CDR1 LNHNV and CDR2 YYDKDF (reference sequence). The CDR3 sequence is 16 residues long. Trimming stripped 1 base from V and 2 bases from J, with 15 bases between. Here the CDR3 DNA reads TGTGCCACCAGCAGAGGGTCTGACTCCGATCCCTACGAGCAGTACTTC. It specifies CATSRGSDSDPYEQYF.

This rearrangement joins TRBV5-1 to TRBJ2-7; tentatively, D is TRBD2 (5 bases). The CDR3 has 15 residues. Germline V CDR1 and CDR2: SGHRS, YFSETQ. Trimming shortened V by 3 bases and J by 5 bases, and 18 bases separated the two germline ends. The CDR3 DNA reads as TGCGCCAGCAGCTATGGACGGGGTGAGAGAGACGAGCAGTACTTC. As protein: CASSYGRGERDEQYF. The full variable domain, in which reference TRBV5-1 and TRBJ2-7 provide the parts outside the CDR3, is KAGVTQTPRYLIKTRGQQVTLSCSPISGHRSVSWYQQTPGQGLQFLFEYFSETQRNKGNFPGRFSGRQFSNSRSEMNVSTLELGDSALYLCASSYGRGERDEQYFGPGTRLTVT.

This chain connects TRBV5-1 to TRBJ1-1; a weak D match, TRBD1 (5 bases). Between the trimmed V and J ends, which lost 4 bases and 3 bases, there was a span of 19 bases. The CDR3 loop spans 16 amino acids. Per germline, CDR1 SGHRS and CDR2 YFSETQ. The CDR3 here is CASSLRGDRGDTEAFF. Written as DNA, the CDR3 is TGCGCCAGCAGCCTCCGGGGCGACCGTGGGGACACTGAAGCTTTCTTT.